These 10 T cell receptor beta chains originate from one sample sequenced in a study of T cell clonality in common variable immunodeficiency. The assay was immunoSEQ multiplex PCR, and TCRdb's table has in-frame clones only and misses some. The sample holds about 60,000 clones, and no clone turns up only once. The source material was peripheral blood mononuclear cells. Source of these receptors: a person aged 18 to 70 in good health.

With regard to this clone: The read comes to an end 3 residues before the CDR3 does, leaving the germline J gene to fill in the end. V and J are TRBV19 and TRBJ1-5; D gene unclear. The CDR3 contains 13 residues. Looked up from germline, CDR1 is LNHDA and CDR2 is SQIVND (reference sequence). Deletions cut 1 base from V and 4 bases from J, with 5 bases between. The CDR3 bases that were read are TGTGCCAGTAGTATAGCCCCGAATCAGCCC. This gives the protein CASSIAPNQP. The CDR3 reads in full as CASSIAPNQPQHF.

This clone was seen many times. The read ends 3 residues shy of where the CDR3 ends; the end is completed using the germline J gene. The gene calls are TRBV4-1 and TRBJ1-1, with D uncertain. The V gene's germline CDR1 is MGHRA and CDR2 YSYEKL. Deletions cut 2 bases from V and 7 bases from J, with 11 bases between. This CDR3 contains 13 residues. The CDR3 DNA, read in part, is TGCGCCAGCAGCCAATTCCGCAGGCTTGAA. Amino acids: CASSQFRRLE. The full-length CDR3 reads as CASSQFRRLEAFF.

Details on this clone: The read falls 3 residues short of the CDR3 end, and the missing part is taken from the germline J gene. This chain joins TRBV7-9 and TRBJ1-1; TRBD1 matches 7 bases. The CDR3 contains 14 residues. The germline V gene encodes CDR1 SEHNR and CDR2 FQNEAQ (reference sequence). The CDR3 sequence: CASSLGQTQETAFF. The CDR3 bases that were read are TGTGCCAGCAGCCTGGGACAGACCCAAGAGACC.

This clone has at least ten counts. Sequencing ends 3 residues short of the CDR3 end; the germline J gene provides the rest. The V and J genes are TRBV6-7 and TRBJ1-2; TRBD1 is a possible D gene (5 bases). TRBV6-7 is designated an ORF whose function remains uncertain. CDR3 size: 15 residues. CDR3 bases read: TGTGCCAGCAGCCGAGCCGCCCGGCAGGGAGGCGGC. This encodes CASSRAARQGGG. The whole CDR3 reads CASSRAARQGGGYTF.

The table lists this clone with many counts. The read stops 3 residues short of the end of the CDR3; the missing end is completed from the germline J gene. The chain uses TRBV7-8 and TRBJ2-1; maybe TRBD1 (5 bases). V was pared by 5 bases and J by 6 bases, with 11 bases between. This CDR3 contains 13 residues. CDR1 and CDR2 from the germline V gene are SGHVS and FQNEAQ. The CDR3 DNA, read in part, is TGTGCCAGCAGCACCACCAGGGCCAATGAG. Translating it yields CASSTTRANE. The full CDR3 protein reads CASSTTRANEQFF.

This clone was found many times. The read ends 3 residues early relative to the CDR3; the germline J gene fills the gap. This chain connects TRBV29-1 to TRBJ2-1; 8 positions match TRBD2. Germline trimming cut 7 bases from V and 0 bases from J; bases unmatched to any gene: 8. The germline V gene encodes CDR1 SQVTM and CDR2 ANQGSEA. The CDR3 length is 15 residues. Incomplete CDR3 DNA: TGCAGCGGACTGGCAAGCGGGAGCTCCTACAATGAG. Protein product: CSGLASGSSYNE. The full CDR3 reads CSGLASGSSYNEQFF.

This clone was counted a few times. The observed sequence ends 3 residues before the CDR3 terminus, with the missing tail filled in from the germline J gene. The chain links TRBV6-2 or TRBV6-3 to TRBJ1-5; no clear D. CDR1 and CDR2 (germline): MNHEY, SVGEGT. The V gene lost 4 bases and the J gene lost 3 bases, with 13 bases spanning the gap. This CDR3 has 15 amino acids. CDR3 bases read: TGTGCCAGCAGTTCCCCGTTCCTTAACAATCAGCCC. This encodes CASSSPFLNNQP. The complete CDR3 reads CASSSPFLNNQPQHF.

This clone was counted at least ten times. The read stops 3 residues short of the end of the CDR3; the missing end is completed from the germline J gene. The genes are TRBV5-5 and TRBJ2-7; D possibly corresponds to TRBD1 (6 bases). Germline values: CDR1 SGHKS, CDR2 YYEKEE (reference sequence). CDR3 size: 14 residues. With 1 base removed from V and 3 bases from J, the gap between germline ends came to 11 bases. CDR3 amino acids: CASSLRQGNYEQYF. CDR3 bases read: TGTGCCAGCAGCTTGAGGCAGGGGAACTACGAG.

This clone has at least ten counts. The observed sequence ends 3 residues before the CDR3 terminus, with the missing tail filled in from the germline J gene. The chain recombines TRBV6-2 or TRBV6-3 with TRBJ2-5; 13 bases match TRBD2. The length of the CDR3 is 15 residues. Germline CDR1 reads MNHEY; CDR2 reads SVGEGT. Unmatched junction bases numbered 3, after V lost 4 bases and J lost 4 bases. The CDR3 sequence is CASSWTSGSGETQYF. CDR3 DNA (partial): TGTGCCAGCAGTTGGACTAGCGGGAGTGGAGAGACC.

This clone was seen repeatedly, ten times or more. The CDR3 end falls 3 residues outside the read, so it is completed with the germline J gene. The V and J genes are TRBV19 and TRBJ1-5; D not certain. Germline CDR1 is LNHDA and CDR2 is SQIVND (reference sequence). The CDR3 consists of 14 residues. The germline V and J ends were trimmed by 5 bases and 0 bases, with 8 bases remaining between them. CDR3 protein: CASSLAVSNQPQHF. Incomplete CDR3 DNA: TGTGCCAGTAGTTTGGCAGTTAGCAATCAGCCC.